The 8 T cell receptor beta chains in this list originate from one sample, sequenced in a study of blood T cell repertoires in COVID-19. Measured with immunoSEQ multiplex PCR; TCRdb has only the in-frame clones, and not every one. Altogether over 350,000 clones are present, more than 75% being singletons, with the ten largest covering about 1.2%. The specimen was PBMCs or T cells enriched from blood (not recorded which). The receptor source for this set is a young woman who had recovered from COVID-19.

This chain links TRBV19 with TRBJ2-1; 11 bases agree with TRBD2. Germline trimming cut 5 bases from V and 6 bases from J; bases unmatched to any gene: 9. The CDR3 length is 16 residues. Germline V gene data show CDR1 as LNHDA and CDR2 as SQIVND (reference sequence). CDR3 in amino acids: CASSLGASGGFNEQFF. The CDR3, as DNA: TGTGCCAGTAGTCTGGGGGCTAGCGGGGGGTTCAATGAGCAGTTCTTC.

The genes are TRBV6-2 or TRBV6-3 and TRBJ1-5; D is undetermined. Trimming shortened V by 3 bases and J by 0 bases, and 9 bases separated the two germline ends. The CDR3 consists of 15 residues. CDR1 MNHEY and CDR2 SVGEGT come from the germline V gene. The CDR3 coding sequence is TGTGCCAGCAGTTATGGACTAATTAGCAATCAGCCCCAGCATTTT. This sequence encodes CASSYGLISNQPQHF.

This clone appeared once. V gene TRBV28 combines with J gene TRBJ2-5; D gene unclear. Trimming removed 6 bases from V and 3 bases from J, with 17 bases in between. Per the germline V gene, CDR1 is MDHEN and CDR2 is SYDVKM. The CDR3 consists of 15 residues. The CDR3 region is CASSGAEKWKETQYF. The CDR3 nucleotides are TGTGCCAGCAGCGGAGCAGAGAAGTGGAAAGAGACCCAGTACTTC.

The chain joins TRBV6-4 to TRBJ1-1; a possible D gene is TRBD1 (5 bases). Germline loops: CDR1 MRHNA, CDR2 SNTAGT. Trimming stripped 5 bases from V and 4 bases from J, with 11 bases between. The CDR3 spans 13 residues. CDR3 in amino acids: CASSPGGTTEAFF. CDR3 nucleotide sequence: TGTGCCAGCAGTCCGGGGGGGACCACTGAAGCTTTCTTT.

In this sample, this clone turned up a few times. V gene TRBV7-9 combines with J gene TRBJ2-3; D gene uncertain. Germline V gene lookup returns CDR1 SEHNR and CDR2 FQNEAQ (reference sequence). The V gene lost 1 base and the J gene lost 14 bases, with 13 bases spanning the gap. The CDR3 is 12 amino acids. CDR3 in amino acids: CASSLDLARLYF. Written as DNA, the CDR3 is TGTGCCAGCAGCTTAGACCTGGCCCGCCTGTATTTT.

Details on this clone: Possible read error: a much larger clone is one base away. Different DNA sequences within this sample yield the same CDR3. The genes are TRBV18 and TRBJ1-5, with 7 nucleotides matching TRBD1. The J segment lost 7 bases and the V segment lost 1 base, leaving 4 bases of the junction unmatched. The CDR3 has 14 amino acids. Germline V gene data show CDR1 as KGHSH and CDR2 as LQKENI. CDR3 in DNA: TGTGCCAGCTCACCACAGGGGGCCGGGCAGCCCCAGCATTTT. This encodes CASSPQGAGQPQHF.

The chain couples TRBV29-1 to TRBJ1-3, with D possibly matching TRBD1 (6 bases). Trimming stripped 2 bases from V and 3 bases from J, with 17 bases between. Germline V gene sequence: CDR1 SQVTM, CDR2 ANQGSEA. The CDR3 consists of 16 residues. The CDR3, as DNA: TGCAGCGTTGAACTGGGACATGGCAGGGTTGGAAACACCATATATTTT. Translation gives CSVELGHGRVGNTIYF.

J is TRBJ2-7 and V is TRBV19; a weak D match, TRBD2 (6 bases). V was trimmed by 7 bases and J by 6 bases, leaving 19 bases between them. Germline V gives CDR1 LNHDA, CDR2 SQIVND (reference sequence). The CDR3 sequence is 14 residues long. The CDR3 sequence is CASKVAGLKSEQYF. CDR3 coding DNA: TGTGCCAGTAAAGTTGCGGGGCTGAAGAGCGAGCAGTACTTC.